This T cell receptor beta chain originates from a study of blood T cell repertoires in COVID-19. Across the study: Acute and convalescent COVID-19 specimens originated in the United States, Italy and Spain. T cells, B-cell-depleted T cells, or PBMCs provided the cDNA or gDNA that served as material.

This CDR3 has 13 amino acids. V trimming: 6 bases; J trimming: 6 bases; junction bases outside the gene matches: 6. While infection was still active, Seattle patients were enrolled and then followed longitudinally. Source study methods: Counts of nucleated cells, estimated from reference gene primer amplification, were obtained. Data came from immunoSEQ multiplex PCR; TCRdb stores just in-frame clones and leaves some out. That table supplies the V and J calls and clone size; D and trimming were determined from the DNA. Among about 200,000 clones listed, approximately 86% were seen once. The chain has TRBV12-3 or TRBV12-4 and TRBJ1-2, with TRBD1 identical over 8 bases. The receptor was isolated from a man in his sixties with COVID-19, enrolled during active disease. What was sequenced was peripheral blood. CDR3 sequence reads: CASSPGTGDGYTF. The CDR3, as DNA: TGTGCCAGCAGCCCCGGGACAGGCGATGGCTACACCTTC.